The next 9 T cell receptor beta chains were all read from a single sample in a study of blood T cell repertoires in COVID-19 (dated by TCRdb to the early 2020s). Libraries were prepared through the immunoSEQ multiplex PCR assay. Not all clones reach the TCRdb copy of this immuneACCESS table, which keeps in-frame sequences only. Checked studies attribute under half of the gap to unresolved V genes and leave the rest unexplained. This sample has hundreds of thousands of clones in its table, and 70% to 75% of those were observed once. The top ten hold more than 2.5% of the sample. The material sequenced was peripheral blood. These receptors were taken from a woman older than 75 with acute or convalescent COVID-19.

This clone showed up just once. The chain carries TRBV6-2 or TRBV6-3 and TRBJ2-3; 13 nucleotides align to TRBD2. Trimming cost V 4 bases and J 4 bases; bases outside gene matches: 11. Germline V gene data show CDR1 as MNHEY and CDR2 as SVGEGT. The length of the CDR3 is 18 residues. The CDR3 spells CASSFPRLAGGVADTQYF. The CDR3 DNA reads TGTGCCAGCAGTTTCCCTCGACTAGCGGGGGGTGTCGCAGATACGCAGTATTTT.

The count of this clone is one. This chain uses TRBV7-2 with TRBJ1-2; D gene uncertain. The CDR3 extends over 16 amino acids. Per germline, CDR1 SGHTA and CDR2 FQGNSA. The V end was cut by 2 bases, the J end by 8 bases, with 21 bases between. The DNA for the CDR3 is TGTGCCAGCAGCTTACCCTCGATGCCCCGAACTAGAGGCTACACCTTC. Translated, it gives CASSLPSMPRTRGYTF.

V is TRBV11-3 and J is TRBJ2-1; 7 nucleotides agree with TRBD2. Germline V gene lookup returns CDR1 SGHNT and CDR2 YENEEA. The J segment lost 9 bases and the V segment lost 1 base, leaving 3 bases of the junction unmatched. The CDR3 consists of 13 residues. The CDR3 bases are TGTGCCAGCAGCTTAGGGGGGGGTCGTGAGCAGTTCTTC. It translates to CASSLGGGREQFF.

The chain combines TRBV20-1 with TRBJ2-1, with 7 bases aligning to TRBD2. The germline CDR1 and CDR2 sequences are DFQATT and SNEGSKA (reference sequence). The CDR3 has 15 residues. J was trimmed by 4 bases and V by 3 bases; bases with no gene match: 9. The CDR3 region has the DNA TGCAGTGCTAGTTTGGGCGGGAGTAGGTACAATGAGCAGTTCTTC. It translates to CSASLGGSRYNEQFF.

The rearrangement links TRBV5-1 to TRBJ2-1; weak D call: TRBD1 (5 bases). V shed 4 bases and J shed 8 bases, with 7 bases lying between them. This CDR3 has 11 residues. Germline V CDR1 and CDR2: SGHRS, YFSETQ. The CDR3 region is CASSTTDEQFF. The CDR3 coding sequence is TGCGCCAGCAGCACGACAGATGAGCAGTTCTTC. The full variable domain, completed using reference TRBV5-1 and TRBJ2-1, is KAGVTQTPRYLIKTRGQQVTLSCSPISGHRSVSWYQQTPGQGLQFLFEYFSETQRNKGNFPGRFSGRQFSNSRSEMNVSTLELGDSALYLCASSTTDEQFFGPGTRLTVL.

The V call is TRBV19, the J call TRBJ2-3; TRBD1 is a possible D gene (6 bases). The ends were cut back, 1 base at V and 2 bases at J, with 13 bases in the middle. Per germline, CDR1 LNHDA and CDR2 SQIVND (reference sequence). The CDR3 has 16 residues. The CDR3 coding sequence is TGTGCCAGTAGTATAGGGGGGCGCGGCACCACAGATACGCAGTATTTT. Translated, it gives CASSIGGRGTTDTQYF.

The V and J genes are TRBV13 and TRBJ2-2, with 9 positions matching TRBD2. This CDR3 has 16 residues. Germline V gives CDR1 PRHDT, CDR2 FYEKMQ (reference sequence). V lost 5 bases and J lost 4; bases outside the gene matches: 8. CDR3 coding DNA: TGTGCCAGCAGCCCCGGACTAGCGTGGGGCACCGGGGAGCTGTTTTTT. It codes for CASSPGLAWGTGELFF.

CDR3 region: CASSSGLLEKLFF. CDR3 bases: TGTGCCAGCAGCTCCGGTTTGCTTGAAAAACTGTTTTTT. This rearrangement joins TRBV7-2 to TRBJ1-4, with unresolved D. CDR3 length: 13 amino acids. V was trimmed by 4 bases and J by 7 bases, leaving 10 bases between them. The germline CDR1 and CDR2 sequences are SGHTA and FQGNSA.

The chain carries TRBV19 and TRBJ2-7, with a tentative D call TRBD2 (6 bases). The CDR3 contains 13 residues. The germline gives CDR1 LNHDA, CDR2 SQIVND (reference sequence). The V and J ends lost 6 bases and 3 bases respectively, with 12 bases between them. The CDR3 is CASSRGLLYEQYF. CDR3 DNA sequence: TGTGCCAGTAGCCGGGGGTTACTCTACGAGCAGTACTTC.